This TCR beta chain comes out of a study of vaccination and CD4 T cells after COVID-19. With the Oncomine TCR Beta short-read assay, DNA from cultured CD4+ T cells was sequenced. TCRdb re-derived calls from the PCR reads in MiXCR, one entry per CDR3 protein. The sample includes under 20,000 distinct CDR3 sequences, 44% of them seen just once. The treatment: roughly 11-day PBMC culture with coronavirus spike peptide pools or control peptides (ViraFEST assay). As for this clonotype: Its antigen is not identified.

The CDR3 covers 15 residues. CDR1 is KGHSH and CDR2 is LQKENI in the germline V gene. The V end lost 0 bases, the J end lost 0 bases, and 8 bases lay between the germline ends. This rearrangement joins TRBV18 to TRBJ1-1; D is undetermined. The sequence came from a human donor who had recovered from COVID-19. Material: CD4+ T cells from blood, cultured in vitro, obtained before SARS-CoV-2 vaccination. This chain's CDR3 is CASSPPTLMNTEAFF. The CDR3 nucleotides read TGTGCCAGCTCACCACCGACCCTTATGAACACTGAAGCTTTCTTT.